One T cell receptor (beta chain) is described in this entry. Its cognate antigen is unknown. This record comes from a study of OX40 agonist ivuxolimab in advanced cancers. Study information: Those treated in dose escalation had hepatocellular carcinoma, melanoma, renal cell cancer or head and neck cancer. General study points: Both blood CD4+ and CD8+ T cells showed clonal growth by week 6 at 0.1 to 3.0 mg/kg.

TCRdb keeps only in-frame clones here, not all; method: immunoSEQ multiplex PCR. The sample holds roughly 50,000 clones, roughly 88% seen once. CDR3 length: 16 amino acids. CDR1 and CDR2 (germline): SGHAT, FQNNGV. With 1 base removed from V and 2 bases from J, the gap between germline ends came to 13 bases. The receptor was derived from an adult with an advanced solid tumor such as melanoma, head and neck, liver or kidney cancer. The chain carries TRBV11-2 and TRBJ2-3; D is perhaps TRBD2 (6 bases). Sequenced here: CD4+ or CD8+ T cells sorted from blood, sampled in a trial of the OX40 agonist ivuxolimab. This CDR3 is CASSLGTGLSTDTQYF. In DNA form, the CDR3 reads TGTGCCAGCAGCTTAGGAACGGGACTCTCCACAGATACGCAGTATTTT.